Each of the 8 T cell receptor beta chains below was sequenced from the same sample in a study of neurological immune-mediated disorders. TCRdb processed the 5' RACE reads anew with MiXCR; each CDR3 protein has one entry. The sample has some 53,000 distinct CDR3 sequences; about 15% are singletons. Input material: PBMCs. These receptor sequences come from a man aged 55 to 70 in good health.

This clonotype has at least ten counts. The rearrangement uses TRBV5-1 and TRBJ1-4, with D possibly matching TRBD1 (5 bases). Deletions cut 5 bases from V and 4 bases from J, with 9 bases between. Germline V gene lookup returns CDR1 SGHRS and CDR2 YFSETQ. The CDR3 runs to 13 residues. The CDR3 is CASRGTNNEKLFF. As DNA, the CDR3 is TGCGCCAGCAGAGGGACGAATAATGAAAAACTGTTTTTT.

This clonotype was counted many times. The chain carries TRBV20-1 and TRBJ2-4; D not resolved. Trimming took 4 bases from V and 9 from J, leaving 16 bases between them. This CDR3 has 13 amino acids. CDR1 and CDR2 from the germline V gene are DFQATT and SNEGSKA (reference sequence). The CDR3 loop is CSATILDNVIQYF. In DNA form, the CDR3 reads TGCAGTGCTACCATCCTCGACAATGTCATTCAGTACTTC.

This clonotype showed up just a few times. The chain is built from TRBV7-2 and TRBJ1-4, with a possible D match to TRBD1 (6 bases). Deletions cut 5 bases from V and 8 bases from J, with 18 bases between. The CDR3 has 15 amino acids. The V gene's germline CDR1 is SGHTA and CDR2 FQGNSA. Here the CDR3 DNA reads TGTGCCAGCAGCGGCGGTGGGGCCCAGGGGGAAAAACTGTTTTTT. Translated: CASSGGGAQGEKLFF.

This clonotype was recorded at least ten times. The chain employs TRBV28 and TRBJ1-1; maybe TRBD1 (5 bases). Trimming pared 4 bases from V and 0 bases from J, leaving 6 bases between. Germline lookup yields CDR1 MDHEN and CDR2 SYDVKM. The CDR3 loop spans 13 amino acids. The CDR3 sequence is CASSSGLNTEAFF. In nucleotides, the CDR3 is TGTGCCAGCAGTTCGGGGCTGAACACTGAAGCTTTCTTT.

On this clonotype: Relative to the germline gene, one junction end is altered; a read error may explain this. V gene TRBV9 combines with J gene TRBJ1-1; no clear D. CDR3 length equals 14 residues. Germline V lookup: CDR1 SGDLS, CDR2 YYNGEE. The DNA for the CDR3 is TGTGTCAGCAGCGTAGGAGGTGGAGGCACTGAAGCTTTCTTT. This sequence encodes CVSSVGGGGTEAFF.

This clonotype was recorded many times. The CDR3 bases are TGCGCCAGCAGCTTGGCCCCCTCGAACACTGAAGCTTTCTTT. Translating it yields CASSLAPSNTEAFF. The rearrangement uses TRBV5-1 and TRBJ1-1; D not certain. Trimming removed 0 bases at V and 1 base at J, with 7 bases between. Per the germline V gene, CDR1 is SGHRS and CDR2 is YFSETQ. The CDR3 has 14 amino acids.

This clonotype was seen many times. The CDR3, as DNA: TGCGCCAGCAGCTTTACGGCCGGGACGGTTAATGAAAAACTGTTTTTT. It encodes CASSFTAGTVNEKLFF. The chain recombines TRBV5-1 with TRBJ1-4, with D possibly matching TRBD1 (5 bases). Germline V gene lookup returns CDR1 SGHRS and CDR2 YFSETQ. This CDR3 region has 16 residues. The germline V and J ends were trimmed by 2 bases and 4 bases, with 15 bases remaining between them.

This clonotype was counted many times. V gene TRBV29-1 combines with J gene TRBJ2-3; possibly TRBD2 for D (6 bases). CDR1 is SQVTM, CDR2 ANQGSEA, per germline. V lost 4 bases and J 7 bases, leaving 15 bases between the germline ends. This CDR3 has 13 amino acids. In DNA form, the CDR3 reads TGCAGCGTTGGGGGAGCGGAGGGTAATACGCAGTATTTT. As protein: CSVGGAEGNTQYF.